Below are 20 T cell receptor beta chains sequenced from a single sample in a study of cytomegalovirus exposure and HLA in healthy donors. This PCR relied on a set of 60 Vbeta primers and 13 Jbeta primers. The protocol was immunoSEQ multiplex PCR, while the TCRdb copy is restricted to in-frame clones and leaves out a portion. The sample records 150,000 to 200,000 clones, roughly 70% being singletons. The source material was PBMCs. These receptors all stem from a male donor in good health and CMV-seronegative.

V and J are TRBV5-5 and TRBJ2-7, with TRBD2 matching 7 bases. After removal of 4 bases from V and 3 bases from J, the junction contained 7 bases not matched to a gene. Looked up from germline, CDR1 is SGHKS and CDR2 is YYEKEE (reference sequence). This CDR3 comprises 14 residues. Here the CDR3 DNA reads TGTGCCAGCAGCCCGGCGGGAGTCGTCTACGAGCAGTACTTC. Protein product: CASSPAGVVYEQYF.

J is TRBJ2-2 and V is TRBV6-4, with 14 bases that match TRBD2. This CDR3 is 17 amino acids long. Germline V gives CDR1 MRHNA, CDR2 SNTAGT. With V trimmed by 2 bases and J by 4 bases, 3 bases remained unmatched. The CDR3 bases are TGTGCCAGCAGTGACGGGACTAGCGGGAGTAGCACCGGGGAGCTGTTTTTT. This codes for CASSDGTSGSSTGELFF.

The chain joins TRBV28 to TRBJ1-3; D remains ambiguous. The CDR3 is 10 amino acids. Between the trimmed V and J ends, which lost 9 bases and 13 bases, there was a span of 13 bases. Germline V gene sequence: CDR1 MDHEN, CDR2 SYDVKM. The CDR3 bases are TGTGCCAGTCCCACGGAGACGATATATTTT. As protein: CASPTETIYF.

Points on this clone: This CDR3 is also generated by other DNA sequences in the sample. The rearrangement joins TRBV15 to TRBJ1-4; TRBD1 is a possible D gene (5 bases). Germline-derived CDR1 and CDR2 are LNHNV and YYDKDF (reference sequence). V shed 0 bases and J shed 4 bases, with 12 bases lying between them. This CDR3 has 16 residues. Here the CDR3 reads CATSRDLGGVNEKLFF. The DNA for the CDR3 is TGTGCCACCAGCAGAGATTTGGGAGGGGTTAATGAAAAACTGTTTTTT.

The V and J genes are TRBV7-8 and TRBJ2-5; 8 bases align to TRBD2. The CDR3 is 16 amino acids. V lost 4 bases, J lost 1 base, and 8 bases stayed unmatched. The germline CDR1 and CDR2 sequences are SGHVS and FQNEAQ. The CDR3 region is CASSSNERGRQETQYF. CDR3 nucleotides: TGTGCCAGCAGCTCCAACGAGCGGGGGCGCCAAGAGACCCAGTACTTC. Variable domain in full (rest from reference TRBV7-8 and TRBJ2-5): GAGVSQSPRYKVAKRGQDVALRCDPISGHVSLFWYQQALGQGPEFLTYFQNEAQLDKSGLPSDRFFAERPEGSVSTLKIQRTQQEDSAVYLCASSSNERGRQETQYFGPGTRLLVL.

The genes are TRBV5-6 and TRBJ2-5; 10 bases map to TRBD2. The better agreement between TRBJ2-7 and the DNA end casts doubt on the J call. The length of the CDR3 is 15 residues. Per the germline V gene, CDR1 is SGHDT and CDR2 is YYEEEE. The CDR3: CASSSIAGGPYEQYF. The CDR3 nucleotides are TGTGCCAGCAGCTCCATAGCGGGAGGCCCCTACGAGCAGTACTTC.

The chain carries TRBV19 and TRBJ1-1, with unresolved D. Germline CDR1 and CDR2: LNHDA and SQIVND (reference sequence). Trimming pared 5 bases from V and 7 bases from J, leaving 14 bases between. The CDR3 loop spans 13 amino acids. CDR3 nucleotides: TGTGCCAGTAGTTGGGAGAATACGCGTGAAGCTTTCTTT. Its translation: CASSWENTREAFF.

The chain recombines TRBV5-4 with TRBJ2-7; D might be TRBD2 (6 bases). V dropped 2 bases and J dropped 2 bases, with 11 bases sitting between them. The CDR3 extends over 14 amino acids. Per the germline V gene, CDR1 is SGHNT and CDR2 is YYREEE (reference sequence). The CDR3 bases are TGTGCCAGCAGCTTTGCGGGGACCCCCTACGAGCAGTACTTC. Translating gives CASSFAGTPYEQYF.

The V call is TRBV10-3, the J call TRBJ2-1, with a weak D call TRBD2 (7 bases). CDR3 size: 11 residues. Germline lookup yields CDR1 ENHRY and CDR2 SYGVKD. Trimming pared 8 bases from V and 10 bases from J, leaving 12 bases between. CDR3: CAIGGAGEQFF. In DNA, the CDR3 is TGTGCCATCGGGGGGGCTGGGGAGCAGTTCTTC.

The chain employs TRBV18 and TRBJ2-5; perhaps TRBD1 as D (6 bases). Germline loops: CDR1 KGHSH, CDR2 LQKENI. The CDR3 has 15 amino acids. V lost 6 bases and J lost 1, with 15 bases in between. CDR3 sequence (DNA): TGTGCCAGCTCGCCTACAGGGACCCTCCAAGAGACCCAGTACTTC. This gives the protein CASSPTGTLQETQYF. Full variable domain (missing parts from reference TRBV18 and TRBJ2-5): NAGVMQNPRHLVRRRGQEARLRCSPMKGHSHVYWYRQLPEEGLKFMVYLQKENIIDESGMPKERFSAEFPKEGPSILRIQQVVRGDSAAYFCASSPTGTLQETQYFGPGTRLLVL.

The chain links TRBV9 to TRBJ2-6; D is unresolved. Germline V lookup: CDR1 SGDLS, CDR2 YYNGEE. The CDR3 is 15 amino acids. V was shortened by 0 bases and J by 0 bases, with 4 bases between the two germline ends. The CDR3 is CASSVAFSGANVLTF. The CDR3 DNA reads as TGTGCCAGCAGCGTAGCTTTCTCTGGGGCCAACGTCCTGACTTTC.

This clone was detected only once. CDR3 region: CASSLGDSLNQPQHF. CDR3 DNA sequence: TGTGCCAGCAGCTTAGGGGACAGTTTAAATCAGCCCCAGCATTTT. The chain links TRBV7-9 to TRBJ1-5, with 7 nucleotides matching TRBD1. The V gene's germline CDR1 is SEHNR and CDR2 FQNEAQ (reference sequence). The CDR3 extends over 15 amino acids. Losses at the gene ends were 1 base for V and 4 bases for J; bases not matched to a gene: 4.

The chain employs TRBV2 and TRBJ2-2; tentatively, D is TRBD2 (5 bases). The length of the CDR3 is 11 residues. Trimming pared 8 bases from V and 8 bases from J, leaving 9 bases between. Germline CDR1 reads SNHLY; CDR2 reads FYNNEI. As DNA, the CDR3 is TGTGCCAGCTCACGCGGGGGGGAGCTGTTTTTT. Residues: CASSRGGELFF.

This clone came up once. V is TRBV7-2 and J is TRBJ1-1, with D uncertain. The CDR3 totals 13 residues. Germline V CDR1 and CDR2: SGHTA, FQGNSA. Trimming shortened V by 1 base and J by 3 bases, and 6 bases separated the two germline ends. DNA for the CDR3: TGTGCCAGCAGCTTAGTAACATACACTGAAGCTTTCTTT. Translation gives CASSLVTYTEAFF.

The chain links TRBV9 to TRBJ2-6; TRBD2 matches 11 bases. CDR1 SGDLS and CDR2 YYNGEE come from the germline V gene. The junction had 9 bases not matched to a gene; V was cut back by 0 bases and J by 4 bases. The CDR3 has 19 residues. The CDR3 loop is CASSVGVRLAGGGANVLTF. CDR3 bases: TGTGCCAGCAGCGTAGGGGTACGGCTAGCGGGGGGCGGGGCCAACGTCCTGACTTTC.

The chain employs TRBV6-1 and TRBJ1-5, with D perhaps TRBD1 (5 bases). CDR3 length: 14 residues. Trimming took 2 bases from V and 7 from J, leaving 12 bases between them. Germline CDR1 reads MNHNS; CDR2 reads SASEGT. The DNA for the CDR3 is TGTGCCAGCAGTGAATCTAGGGGCTGGCAGCCCCAGCATTTT. It specifies CASSESRGWQPQHF.

This sequence joins TRBV28 and TRBJ2-7; 16 bases are a match to TRBD2. Germline-derived CDR1 and CDR2 are MDHEN and SYDVKM. Trimming took 4 bases from V and 0 from J; bases not matched to a gene: 6. The length of the CDR3 is 18 residues. The CDR3, as DNA: TGTGCCAGCAGTTCCCCAGGGACTAGCGGGAGGGGCTCCTACGAGCAGTACTTC. This translates into CASSSPGTSGRGSYEQYF.

V is TRBV7-2 and J is TRBJ2-1; 7 bases match TRBD2. Germline CDR1 is SGHTA and CDR2 is FQGNSA. V trimming: 3 bases; J trimming: 5 bases; junction bases outside the gene matches: 7. This CDR3 region has 15 residues. CDR3 sequence: CASSFPGRGNNEQFF. DNA for the CDR3: TGTGCCAGCAGCTTCCCCGGGCGGGGGAACAATGAGCAGTTCTTC.

A few counts support this clone. V usage is TRBV5-1 and J usage is TRBJ2-3, with TRBD1 identical over 8 bases. The germline gives CDR1 SGHRS, CDR2 YFSETQ. V dropped 5 bases and J dropped 3; count of bases not matched to a gene: 8. The CDR3 sequence is 15 residues long. This CDR3 reads CASRGQGLLTDTQYF. In DNA form, the CDR3 reads TGCGCCAGCAGAGGACAGGGCCTGCTGACAGATACGCAGTATTTT.

The V gene is TRBV29-1, the J gene TRBJ2-5; possible D gene TRBD1, 5 bases. V was shortened by 6 bases and J by 1 base, with 9 bases between the two germline ends. CDR1 and CDR2 (germline): SQVTM, ANQGSEA. CDR3 length equals 12 residues. CDR3 residues: CSVLQAQETQYF. CDR3 DNA sequence: TGCAGCGTCCTACAGGCCCAAGAGACCCAGTACTTC.